This TCR beta chain comes out of a study of shared clonotypes between healthy human individuals. Study-level background: Sampling drew on donors who were two women and a few men aged 18 to 49.

The table came from immunoSEQ multiplex PCR; TCRdb's copy has only in-frame clones and leaves some out. The sample carries about 2.2 million clones, approximately 94% recorded once. This clone is a singleton in its sample. What it recognizes is unknown. This CDR3 is 13 amino acids long. CDR1 is PRHDT, CDR2 FYEKMQ, per germline (reference sequence). V lost 5 bases, J lost 8 bases, and 13 bases lay in between. CD8 cells regarded as naive lacked CD45RO, were positively chosen for CCR7, and omitted terminally differentiated effector memory CD45RA+ cells. Study findings and constraints: When compared with the clonotypes that were shared by all four sorted-subset donors, the non-shared clonotypes turned out to have lower generation probabilities.

Sequenced: naive CD8+ T cells from PBMCs. The chain recombines TRBV13 with TRBJ2-1; D is perhaps TRBD2 (6 bases). The TCR originated in a man between 18 and 29 years old in good health. Some clones in this sample may be carry-over from other donors' samples. The CDR3 DNA is TGTGCCAGCAGCCCGACTAGGGGTGATGAGCAGTTCTTC. Translated: CASSPTRGDEQFF. Full variable domain (outside the CDR3, taken from reference TRBV13 and TRBJ2-1): AAGVIQSPRHLIKEKRETATLKCYPIPRHDTVYWYQQGPGQDPQFLISFYEKMQSDKGSIPDRFSAQQFSDYHSELNMSSLELGDSALYFCASSPTRGDEQFFGPGTRLTVL.